The 25 T cell receptor beta chains below all came from one sample that was sequenced in a study of T cell responses to AZD1222 COVID-19 vaccine. Assay used: immunoSEQ multiplex PCR; TCRdb lists only in-frame clones, some missing. Here the sample spans 150,000 or so clones, approximately 88% being singletons. Here the sequenced sample was peripheral blood, taken on day 0 of AZD1222 vaccination. The receptors were gathered from an adult in good health.

J is TRBJ2-1 and V is TRBV5-4, with D perhaps TRBD2 (5 bases). Deletions cut 6 bases from V and 4 bases from J, with 14 bases between. Germline loops: CDR1 SGHNT, CDR2 YYREEE (reference sequence). This CDR3 is 14 amino acids long. CDR3 residues: CASNREAQYNEQFF. The CDR3 coding sequence is TGTGCCAGCAATCGGGAAGCGCAGTACAATGAGCAGTTCTTC.

The rearrangement uses TRBV3-1 (or the pseudogene TRBV3-2) and TRBJ2-1; D is perhaps TRBD2 (5 bases). V was clipped by 1 base and J by 15 bases, with 13 bases between them. The germline gives CDR1 LGHDT, CDR2 YNNKEL (reference sequence). The CDR3 is 12 residues long. CDR3 protein: CASSQGPRGLFF. The CDR3 DNA reads as TGTGCCAGCAGCCAAGGGCCCCGAGGACTGTTCTTC.

J is TRBJ1-5 and V is TRBV3-1 (or the pseudogene TRBV3-2), with D maybe TRBD1 (5 bases). There are 12 residues in the CDR3. Trimming shortened V by 3 bases and J by 11 bases, and 11 bases separated the two germline ends. In germline, CDR1 is LGHDT, CDR2 YNNKEL (reference sequence). CDR3 sequence (DNA): TGTGCCAGCAGCCAGTTGGGGGGGACCCAGCATTTT. Translated, it gives CASSQLGGTQHF.

The chain carries TRBV5-4 and TRBJ1-5, with D perhaps matching TRBD1 (6 bases). V was cut by 1 base and J by 0 bases, with 17 bases left in between. This CDR3 contains 18 residues. Germline CDR1 SGHNT, CDR2 YYREEE (reference sequence). The CDR3 nucleotides are TGTGCCAGCAGCTTGTCTACCGGGACACCTTATAGCAATCAGCCCCAGCATTTT. Amino acids: CASSLSTGTPYSNQPQHF.

The V and J genes are TRBV28 and TRBJ1-5, with TRBD1 matching 8 bases. CDR1 is MDHEN, CDR2 SYDVKM, per germline. The junction had 6 bases not matched to a gene; V was cut back by 5 bases and J by 6 bases. The CDR3 loop spans 14 amino acids. The CDR3: CASSTGGIRQPQHF. CDR3 nucleotide sequence: TGTGCCAGCAGTACAGGGGGTATTCGTCAGCCCCAGCATTTT.

The V gene is TRBV4-3, the J gene TRBJ2-3; tentative D call: TRBD1 (5 bases). V shed 1 base and J shed 3 bases, with 14 bases lying between them. The length of the CDR3 is 16 residues. Germline V gives CDR1 LGHNA, CDR2 YSLEER. The CDR3 DNA reads TGCGCCAGCAGCCAAGTCAGGATCAGGGATACAGATACGCAGTATTTT. Translating it yields CASSQVRIRDTDTQYF.

This chain connects TRBV28 to TRBJ1-2; the match to TRBD1 covers 10 bases. The CDR3 has 14 amino acids. The V and J ends lost 6 bases and 4 bases, in that order; junction bases with no gene match: 5. Per germline, CDR1 MDHEN and CDR2 SYDVKM. DNA for the CDR3: TGTGCCAGCAGGACAGGGGGCGAAGGCTATGGCTACACCTTC. Translating it yields CASRTGGEGYGYTF.

The chain recombines TRBV7-8 with TRBJ1-3, with TRBD1 as a possible D gene (5 bases). V gave up 5 bases and J gave up 6 bases, with 14 bases separating them. Per germline, CDR1 SGHVS and CDR2 FQNEAQ. CDR3 size: 14 residues. DNA for the CDR3: TGTGCCAGCAGCCTGACGGGGGGGGAAAACACCATATATTTT. Translation gives CASSLTGGENTIYF.

The J gene is TRBJ2-1, the V gene TRBV6-1; possible D gene TRBD1, 5 bases. The ends were cut back, 1 base at V and 9 bases at J, with 13 bases in the middle. The germline V gene encodes CDR1 MNHNS and CDR2 SASEGT. The CDR3 runs 14 residues. The CDR3 region is CASSEGRGTAEQFF. Written as DNA, the CDR3 is TGTGCCAGCAGTGAAGGAAGGGGAACAGCTGAGCAGTTCTTC.

The genes are TRBV6-5 and TRBJ2-2; D not certain. V dropped 0 bases and J dropped 2 bases, with 10 bases sitting between them. The CDR3 contains 16 residues. Germline V gene lookup returns CDR1 MNHEY and CDR2 SVGAGI. The CDR3 protein is CASSYSSGANTGELFF. The DNA of the CDR3 is TGTGCCAGCAGTTACTCTTCCGGAGCCAACACCGGGGAGCTGTTTTTT.

The CDR3 nucleotides read TGTGCCAGCAGCCTCGGACCCTCCACTCGCACAGATACGCAGTATTTT. Its protein is CASSLGPSTRTDTQYF. The chain links TRBV5-5 to TRBJ2-3; D call uncertain. The V gene's germline CDR1 is SGHKS and CDR2 YYEKEE (reference sequence). Trimming stripped 4 bases from V and 1 base from J, with 16 bases between. The CDR3 spans 16 residues. The full variable domain, in which reference TRBV5-5 and TRBJ2-3 provide the parts outside the CDR3, is DAGVTQSPTHLIKTRGQQVTLRCSPISGHKSVSWYQQVLGQGPQFIFQYYEKEERGRGNFPDRFSARQFPNYSSELNVNALLLGDSALYLCASSLGPSTRTDTQYFGPGTRLTVL.

J is TRBJ1-2 and V is TRBV28; D is undetermined. CDR3 length equals 11 residues. Looked up from germline, CDR1 is MDHEN and CDR2 is SYDVKM. V lost 5 bases, J lost 2 bases, and 3 bases lay in between. Here the CDR3 DNA reads TGTGCCAGCAGTGGGAACTATGGCTACACCTTC. Amino acids: CASSGNYGYTF.

The chain joins TRBV3-1 (or the pseudogene TRBV3-2) to TRBJ2-5, with 9 bases aligning to TRBD2. With 1 base clipped from V and 5 bases from J, the junction kept 2 bases outside the gene matches. CDR3 length: 14 residues. CDR1 LGHDT and CDR2 YNNKEL come from the germline V gene (reference sequence). The CDR3 nucleotides read TGTGCCAGCAGCCAAGTAGCGGGAGAGGAGACCCAGTACTTC. It is translated as CASSQVAGEETQYF.

CDR3 nucleotide sequence: TGTGCCAGCAGCTTGGGACAGACCTTTCTTTCCTTCATGAACACTGAAGCTTTCTTT. The encoded protein is CASSLGQTFLSFMNTEAFF. The chain carries TRBV7-9 and TRBJ1-1, with 7 bases lining up with TRBD1. Germline V lookup: CDR1 SEHNR, CDR2 FQNEAQ (reference sequence). The CDR3 loop spans 19 amino acids. Trimming removed 3 bases from V and 0 bases from J; junction bases left unmatched: 16.

The chain is built from TRBV6-2 or TRBV6-3 and TRBJ2-3; no clear D. The CDR3 length is 15 residues. Between the trimmed V and J ends, which lost 0 bases and 1 base, there was a span of 8 bases. Germline values: CDR1 MNHEY, CDR2 SVGEGT. CDR3 residues: CASSYSVYRTDTQYF. CDR3 nucleotides: TGTGCCAGCAGTTACTCGGTCTATCGCACAGATACGCAGTATTTT.

The rearrangement links TRBV12-3 or TRBV12-4 to TRBJ1-1, with D unclear. The CDR3 extends over 12 amino acids. The V and J ends lost 7 bases and 4 bases respectively, with 10 bases between them. The CDR3 DNA is TGTGCCAGCAATCTCGAACGCACTGAAGCTTTCTTT. It codes for CASNLERTEAFF.

This clone has a handful of counts. The chain recombines TRBV7-2 with TRBJ2-3, with no clear D. Trimming removed 2 bases at V and 2 bases at J, with 5 bases between. Germline V gene sequence: CDR1 SGHTA, CDR2 FQGNSA. The CDR3 length is 13 residues. In DNA form, the CDR3 reads TGTGCCAGCAGCTTAAGGCCCACAGATACGCAGTATTTT. Its translation is CASSLRPTDTQYF.

The CDR3 here is CASSPDAYSGNTIYF. In DNA, the CDR3 is TGTGCCAGCAGCCCGGACGCATACTCTGGAAACACCATATATTTT. This chain uses TRBV9 with TRBJ1-3; D is unclear. This CDR3 is built from 15 residues. Trimming shortened V by 4 bases and J by 0 bases, and 11 bases separated the two germline ends. CDR1 is SGDLS, CDR2 YYNGEE, per germline.

The V and J genes are TRBV5-6 and TRBJ2-5; 7 bases are shared with TRBD1. The CDR3 has 15 amino acids. J was trimmed by 3 bases and V by 2 bases; bases with no gene match: 7. Germline V gene data show CDR1 as SGHDT and CDR2 as YYEEEE. The CDR3 sequence: CASSFRGWVEETQYF. For the CDR3, the DNA is TGTGCCAGCAGCTTCAGGGGGTGGGTGGAAGAGACCCAGTACTTC.

This clone appeared a few times. The chain combines TRBV27 with TRBJ2-7; 7 bases agree with TRBD1. Germline CDR1 is MNHEY and CDR2 is SMNVEV (reference sequence). The CDR3 has 17 amino acids. The V and J ends lost 3 bases and 3 bases, in that order; junction bases with no gene match: 14. In DNA, the CDR3 is TGTGCCAGCAGTTTGCGACAGGGATCCTCCACGTACTACGAGCAGTACTTC. Encoded protein: CASSLRQGSSTYYEQYF.

This chain connects TRBV11-2 to TRBJ2-3; D remains unclear. V lost 7 bases to trimming and J lost 4 bases, with 15 bases between them. The CDR3 is made up of 14 amino acids. The V gene's germline CDR1 is SGHAT and CDR2 FQNNGV. CDR3 loop: CASTRETPSDTQYF. CDR3 sequence (DNA): TGTGCCAGCACTCGTGAAACCCCCTCAGATACGCAGTATTTT.

This sequence joins TRBV11-3 and TRBJ2-2; TRBD1 matches 7 bases. CDR3 length equals 17 residues. The germline V gene encodes CDR1 SGHNT and CDR2 YENEEA. The J segment lost 2 bases and the V segment lost 5 bases, leaving 11 bases of the junction unmatched. The CDR3 is CASSRPRGQLNTGELFF. The CDR3 DNA sequence: TGTGCCAGCAGCCGGCCCAGGGGACAGCTCAACACCGGGGAGCTGTTTTTT.

V gene TRBV3-1 (or the pseudogene TRBV3-2) combines with J gene TRBJ2-1; TRBD2 matches at 7 bases. V was clipped by 3 bases and J by 10 bases; unmatched bases: 15. The CDR3 spans 16 residues. From germline, CDR1 is LGHDT and CDR2 YNNKEL (reference sequence). The CDR3 is CASSQSPGTIPEEQFF. CDR3 nucleotides: TGTGCCAGCAGCCAGTCGCCCGGGACTATCCCAGAGGAGCAGTTCTTC.

This clone was seen once. The genes are TRBV11-3 and TRBJ2-7; 7 bases map to TRBD2. The CDR3 consists of 14 residues. Germline-derived CDR1 and CDR2 are SGHNT and YENEEA. V dropped 4 bases and J dropped 9; count of bases not matched to a gene: 12. The CDR3 reads CASSSSGGAVWQYF. Here the CDR3 DNA reads TGTGCCAGCAGCTCTAGCGGCGGGGCTGTGTGGCAGTACTTC. Looking up the rest from reference TRBV11-3 and TRBJ2-7 gives the full variable domain: EAGVVQSPRYKIIEKKQPVAFWCNPISGHNTLYWYLQNLGQGPELLIRYENEEAVDDSQLPKDRFSAERLKGVDSTLKIQPAELGDSAVYLCASSSSGGAVWQYFGPGTRLTVT.

This clone was counted a single time. The chain recombines TRBV7-8 with TRBJ1-5, with TRBD1 matching 7 bases. With V trimmed by 8 bases and J by 6 bases, 13 bases remained unmatched. In germline, CDR1 is SGHVS, CDR2 FQNEAQ. The CDR3 contains 15 residues. The CDR3: CASLEDRARRQPQHF. As DNA, the CDR3 is TGTGCCAGCCTCGAAGACAGGGCAAGGCGTCAGCCCCAGCATTTT.